This TCR beta chain was captured in a study of cytomegalovirus exposure and HLA in healthy donors listed by TCRdb under 2017. Turning to the overall study: An earlier analysis of 550 to 700 of the donors reported about 250 Gb of sequence data and around 120 million unique TCR beta sequences from some 180 million T cells. About 300 gigabases of sequencing data and approximately 80 million unique TCR sequences were included in an early release covering about 620 HLA-typed donors. Of the 350 to 450 genotyped donors, 75% to 85% were placed in the genetic ancestry cluster associated with self-reported Caucasian donors. The study aimed to test whether cataloging public T cell receptors could reveal signatures of past pathogen exposure. The study profiled the T cell repertoires of around 700 subjects by immunosequencing and related them to cytomegalovirus serostatus. Along with the approximately 650-subject first cohort, a separate validation cohort of around 120 different subjects was used. High-throughput TCR immunosequencing, statistical association of individual TCRs with disease status, and machine learning were combined to predict cytomegalovirus infection status. A later analysis re-analyzed previously published TCR beta repertoires from roughly 690 donors and added high-resolution HLA genotyping to study TCR occurrence patterns. The later analysis used no new phenotypic data to find candidate immune exposures, relying instead on TCR beta sequences and their occurrence across donors. An earlier analysis of some 600 of the donors applied high-throughput TCR beta sequencing to assess whether each TCR beta V gene segment acted as functional or pseudogenic. Donor age, sex, ethnicity and CMV serostatus were compiled alongside the repertoire data. A later genetic analysis took genome-wide SNP genotypes for about three fifths of the roughly 670 donors and used that subset as a discovery cohort. All discovery cohort repertoires had been generated using a single sequencing platform. Both class I and class II loci were covered by HLA typing, at four-digit resolution. Typing coverage varied by locus: roughly 629-640 donors for A, B, C, DRB1 and DQB1; 522 for DQA1; 606 for DPA1; more than 450 for DPB1. Roughly five DR-DQ haplotypes were handled as single units for association and clustering, since linkage in the cohort was strong. Across 300 to 500 genotyped donors of the cohort, an average of about 220,000 unique TCR beta nucleotide sequences per donor were sequenced, and roughly 18% of those sequences were non-productive.

The library was made by the immunoSEQ multiplex PCR assay. A mixture of 60 forward primers for TCR Vbeta segments and 13 reverse primers for TCR Jbeta segments was used in the multiplex PCR. A multiplex PCR assay on genomic DNA amplified the CDR3 region of rearranged TCR beta genes. The Illumina HiSeq System was used to sequence the amplified TCR beta libraries as 87-base-pair reads. The authors' pipeline ran thus. A later analysis tallied 75 million to 85 million unique TCR beta chains across the 610 or so repertoires, and some 12 million of those chains were shared by two or more donors. Raw reads were error-corrected and collapsed into unique sequences with a nearest-neighbor algorithm that merged closely related sequences to remove PCR and sequencing errors. CDR3 sequences were aligned to IMGT reference sequences to assign V, D and J gene segments. Each retained sequence needed at least a six-nucleotide match to both a V gene segment and a J gene segment. A rearrangement was called productive if the CDR3 had no stop codons and remained in frame with V and J, and every other rearrangement was called non-productive. Following IMGT convention, CDR3 was defined as the stretch from the second conserved V-encoded cysteine up to the conserved J-encoded phenylalanine. The earlier analysis of 587 of the donors excluded sequences that lacked an unambiguous match to a single V gene segment. An earlier analysis of several hundred of the donors classified V segments as functional when productive rearrangements were above 56.7% and as segregating when the standard deviation between donors was above 5%. A statistical classification framework was built for diagnosing cytomegalovirus status from the catalog of TCR beta chain sequences. A later analysis assigned V and J genes by comparing TCR nucleotide sequences with IMGT/GENE-DB human TR gene sequences. The TCRdist pipeline was used in a later analysis to assign CDR3 sequences and most-parsimonious VDJ recombination scenarios. A later analysis defined each TCR beta chain by its CDR3 amino acid sequence plus V-gene family, and excluded reads lacking a unique V-gene family. As a way to deal with suspected cross-contamination and a sequencing artifact, a later analysis dropped 450 to 600 nucleotide sequences that were highly shared and had low generation probability. A later analysis calculated a clonal expansion index for each public chain from normalized within-repertoire ranks of inferred template counts. Generation probabilities in a later analysis came from a VDJ recombination model fitted to out-of-frame rearrangements, and those results were checked against IGoR. In a later analysis, hypergeometric tests were used to score TCR-TCR, TCR-HLA and TCR-CMV co-occurrence, with a repertoire-size bias correction applied to TCR pairs. False discovery rates were estimated in a later analysis by permuting HLA or CMV assignments 20 times. In a later analysis, co-occurring TCRs were grouped using DBSCAN, and TCRdist sequence similarity was added for clustering within HLA-allele-positive subsets. Repertoires with fewer than 30,000 or more than 120,000 public chains, plus five repertoires with anomalous nucleotide sharing, were excluded from co-occurrence clustering. TCRdb provides this immuneACCESS table in a form limited to in-frame rearrangements. Some clones are lacking; in checked studies, under half of them reflect an unresolved V gene, and why the rest are absent is not known. V and J calls and clone size are those listed in that table; D and trimming were worked out from the DNA. Present in this sample are a few hundred thousand clones, 80% of which were seen just once. Roughly 0.31% of the sample rests with the top ten.

What the study reported, not specific to this receptor: In a later analysis, HLA-associated TCR beta chains showed more clonal expansion and lower generation probabilities than non-associated chains that were equally common. In an earlier analysis of approximately 590 of the donors, most TCR beta V segments appeared in productive rearrangements about 87% or about 30% of the time, broadly matching IMGT annotations. Three of the identified cytomegalovirus-associated TCR beta chains were confirmed in vitro to be specific for cytomegalovirus antigens. Because HLA typing was unavailable for some donors at each locus, only the typed subset was used in association tests. According to a later genetic analysis, donors in an Asian-associated ancestry cluster had fewer N-insertions in productive TCRs than the approximately 650-donor mean. Cytomegalovirus status was reported to be diagnosed by the classifier with high specificity and sensitivity in both the original and validation cohorts. V-gene and J-gene trimming of TCR beta chains was associated with a missense DCLRE1C variant in a later genetic analysis, and the association was replicated in an independent cohort. A later analysis found that TCR association rates varied across HLA loci, with DRB1 alleles showing the most associated TCRs and HLA-C alleles the fewest. Because counts were too low, under 20 rarely observed V segments, including chromosome 9 orphons, were left out of the earlier analysis of 587 of the donors. Sequencing depth was assumed to be roughly uniform across donors in the presence/absence analyses, though that assumption may not hold. Some IMGT-functional V segments, including TRBV6-2 and TRBV6-3, could not be distinguished by the 87-base-pair reads and were therefore excluded. Most TCR sequences were seen in very few donors, while some public TCRs were found in many individuals. Strong co-occurrence of HLA alleles, especially DR and DQ, made assigning TCR associations to individual alleles difficult. According to a later analysis, most CMV-associated TCR beta chains appeared to be HLA-restricted, and the HLA associations seemed to be driven largely by CMV exposure. A later analysis associated about 18,000 TCR beta sequences with specific HLA alleles at a false discovery rate of 0.05. Several of the top co-occurrence clusters appeared to be linked to parvovirus B19, influenza, CMV and Epstein-Barr virus, according to a later analysis. The study gave a list of 150 to 200 TCR beta chains associated with cytomegalovirus. CMV serostatus was the only immune exposure information available for the cohort. Correlated functional status among segregating V segments might reflect linkage disequilibrium, but an unknown experimental factor could not be ruled out. According to the authors, the approach could potentially be generalized to other disease states and immunological phenotypes. A cluster of highly shared sequence variants was judged likely to be a technical artifact of the sequencing pipeline. A further reported finding was that TCR beta sequences accurately predicted the HLA-A and HLA-B alleles for most subjects in the first cohort. The cohort was sequenced for TCR beta chains only, and without alpha or paired-chain data the features that could be detected were limited.

Comments on this clone: The antigen this receptor binds is unknown. One base away there is no much larger clone; base qualities are not given.

The cohort was made up of several hundred healthy bone marrow donors. All cohort members were sampled while nominally healthy, although unrecorded immune exposures were likely present. The donor was CMV seronegative and was included in the group of approximately 350 seronegative cohort members. Every donor gave a peripheral blood sample, and the peripheral blood mononuclear cells from that sample were used for TCR beta sequencing. The Qiagen DNeasy Blood Extraction Kit was used to extract genomic DNA from the blood cell samples. The CDR3 sequence holds 13 residues, the cysteine and phenylalanine included. Kept here is only the CDR3 DNA, which spans 39 bases and is read in frame from base 1. As encoded in the germline V gene (reference sequence), CDR1 is MNHNY while CDR2 is SVGAGI. A distance of 15 bases separates the germline ends of V and J, which lose 6 bases and 7 bases respectively.

This receptor was identified in a girl aged 2 to 10 in good health and CMV-seronegative. The sequencing sample was made of PBMCs. The sequence joins TRBV6-6 to TRBJ1-1; TRBD1 is a possible D gene, resting on 6 matching bases. The CDR3 protein sequence reads: CASRHREGGEAFF. Here is the DNA: TGTGCCAGCAGACACCGGGAGGGGGGTGAAGCTTTCTTT.